One and the same sample provided the 18 T cell receptor beta chains below, sequenced in a study of blood T cell repertoires in COVID-19 (dated by TCRdb to 2020 to 2021). Library method: the immunoSEQ multiplex PCR assay. TCRdb stores this immuneACCESS table with in-frame sequences only. Part of the clones is absent; in the studies checked, under half of the shortfall reflects unresolved V genes, and no reason is known for the rest. Counted in this sample were approximately 180,000 clones; 75% to 90% of them appeared once. The ten largest account for 9.5% to 13% of the sample. Sequenced input: peripheral blood. Receptor source: a human donor with active or convalescent COVID-19. The donor label of this sample is uncertain.

The chain carries TRBV6-5 and TRBJ2-2, with a weak D call TRBD2 (5 bases). Trimming left V 6 bases short and J 1 base short, with 6 bases between. This CDR3 spans 13 amino acids. CDR1 is MNHEY and CDR2 is SVGAGI in the germline V gene. CDR3 protein: CASRRENTGELFF. The CDR3 region has the DNA TGTGCCAGCAGGAGGGAGAACACCGGGGAGCTGTTTTTT.

J is TRBJ2-3 and V is TRBV3-1 (or the pseudogene TRBV3-2); D is undetermined. The CDR3 is 13 residues long. The V end was cut by 4 bases, the J end by 2 bases, with 7 bases between. CDR1 is LGHDT, CDR2 YNNKEL, per germline (reference sequence). The CDR3: CASSPPNTDTQYF. The CDR3 DNA is TGTGCCAGCAGCCCCCCCAACACAGATACGCAGTATTTT.

The chain recombines TRBV27 with TRBJ2-7, with a possible D match to TRBD2 (5 bases). V lost 1 base, J lost 2 bases, and 12 bases lay in between. This CDR3 spans 15 amino acids. Per the germline V gene, CDR1 is MNHEY and CDR2 is SMNVEV (reference sequence). CDR3 nucleotides: TGTGCCAGCAGTTTATTCGACGGGATTACCTACGAGCAGTACTTC. Its protein is CASSLFDGITYEQYF.

The rearrangement uses TRBV28 and TRBJ2-5; D possibly corresponds to TRBD2 (5 bases). The V and J ends lost 6 bases and 2 bases respectively, with 22 bases between them. Germline V CDR1 and CDR2: MDHEN, SYDVKM. The CDR3 has 17 residues. The CDR3 is CASSPRIGSGLQETQYF. The CDR3 DNA reads TGTGCCAGCAGCCCCAGAATAGGCTCGGGGTTGCAAGAGACCCAGTACTTC. Combining the CDR3 with reference TRBV28 and TRBJ2-5 gives the whole variable domain DVKVTQSSRYLVKRTGEKVFLECVQDMDHENMFWYRQDPGLGLRLIYFSYDVKMKEKGDIPEGYSVSREKKERFSLILESASTNQTSMYLCASSPRIGSGLQETQYFGPGTRLLVL.

J is TRBJ1-2 and V is TRBV3-1 (or the pseudogene TRBV3-2); 7 bases match TRBD1. The V and J ends lost 2 bases and 0 bases, in that order; junction bases with no gene match: 3. Germline assignment: CDR1 LGHDT and CDR2 YNNKEL (reference sequence). The CDR3 covers 15 residues. CDR3 nucleotide sequence: TGTGCCAGCAGCCAAAGGGGGCTAGCTAACTATGGCTACACCTTC. Its translation is CASSQRGLANYGYTF.

V usage is TRBV7-2 and J usage is TRBJ2-5; D possibly corresponds to TRBD2 (5 bases). The CDR3 sequence is 13 residues long. Per the germline V gene, CDR1 is SGHTA and CDR2 is FQGNSA. V shed 5 bases and J shed 7 bases, with 14 bases lying between them. The CDR3 DNA is TGTGCCAGCAGCCGGGGTACCGCCGGGACCCAGTACTTC. It yields the protein CASSRGTAGTQYF.

The V call is TRBV5-1, the J call TRBJ2-2, with D perhaps matching TRBD2 (6 bases). V lost 3 bases to trimming and J lost 4 bases, with 10 bases between them. CDR3 length: 14 amino acids. CDR1 SGHRS and CDR2 YFSETQ come from the germline V gene. In nucleotides, the CDR3 is TGCGCCAGCAGCTCGGGACTTGTCACCGGGGAGCTGTTTTTT. It codes for CASSSGLVTGELFF.

This clone was counted a single time. The V gene is TRBV10-1, the J gene TRBJ1-4; D is ambiguous. Per the germline V gene, CDR1 is WNHNN and CDR2 is SYGVQD (reference sequence). The CDR3 spans 19 residues. Trimming pared 1 base from V and 0 bases from J, leaving 18 bases between. In DNA, the CDR3 is TGCGCCAGCAGTGAGTGCCGGGTTCCTTCTACCCCAACTAATGAAAAACTGTTTTTT. Translation: CASSECRVPSTPTNEKLFF.

The table lists this clone with a count of one. This rearrangement joins TRBV19 to TRBJ2-1; D not certain. CDR3 size: 16 residues. Germline values: CDR1 LNHDA, CDR2 SQIVND (reference sequence). V lost 1 base to trimming and J lost 0 bases, with 10 bases between them. In DNA, the CDR3 is TGTGCCAGTAGTATAGTCGCTCTGAGCTCCTACAATGAGCAGTTCTTC. Its translation is CASSIVALSSYNEQFF.

In this sample, this clone turned up a few times. The chain recombines TRBV5-4 with TRBJ2-1; 12 bases are shared with TRBD1. Unmatched junction bases numbered 15, after V lost 4 bases and J lost 7 bases. Per germline, CDR1 SGHNT and CDR2 YYREEE (reference sequence). The CDR3 runs to 18 residues. The CDR3 sequence: CASSGTPPRGQGANEQFF. The CDR3 DNA reads TGTGCCAGCAGCGGAACCCCTCCCAGGGGACAGGGGGCGAATGAGCAGTTCTTC.

As for this clone: Distinct nucleotide sequences in the sample also encode this CDR3. The chain uses TRBV7-2 and TRBJ1-2; 10 positions match TRBD1. Per germline, CDR1 SGHTA and CDR2 FQGNSA. The CDR3 loop spans 14 amino acids. The V segment lost 4 bases and the J segment 2 bases; nucleotides outside the gene matches: 1. CDR3 sequence: CASSSGQGNYGYTF. CDR3 in DNA: TGTGCCAGCAGCTCGGGACAGGGGAACTATGGCTACACCTTC.

This chain connects TRBV6-1 to TRBJ2-3, with no clear D. The CDR3 consists of 17 residues. CDR1 and CDR2 (germline): MNHNS, SASEGT. Trimming stripped 2 bases from V and 0 bases from J, with 15 bases between. CDR3 in amino acids: CASSESATLTSTDTQYF. The CDR3 DNA reads as TGTGCCAGCAGTGAATCCGCGACTTTAACTAGCACAGATACGCAGTATTTT.

The chain combines TRBV20-1 with TRBJ1-2; possibly TRBD1 for D (6 bases). The CDR3 consists of 12 residues. CDR1 DFQATT and CDR2 SNEGSKA come from the germline V gene (reference sequence). The V end was cut by 3 bases, the J end by 8 bases, with 13 bases between. CDR3 loop: CSASNDRKGYTF. In DNA, the CDR3 is TGCAGTGCTAGTAACGACAGGAAGGGCTACACCTTC.

The chain is built from TRBV10-3 and TRBJ1-6; 10 bases map to TRBD1. Trimming took 2 bases from V and 9 from J; bases not matched to a gene: 7. CDR3 length: 16 residues. Per the germline V gene, CDR1 is ENHRY and CDR2 is SYGVKD. CDR3 DNA: TGTGCCATCAGTGAGCAGGACAGGGGGTTTGGTTCACCCCTCCACTTT. It yields the protein CAISEQDRGFGSPLHF.

This clone was observed a single time. The rearrangement uses TRBV5-4 and TRBJ2-3; D is perhaps TRBD2 (6 bases). Looked up from germline, CDR1 is SGHNT and CDR2 is YYREEE (reference sequence). Trimming cost V 4 bases and J 5 bases, with 20 bases left between them. The CDR3 sequence is 16 residues long. The CDR3 here is CASSPPAGGQLDTQYF. The CDR3 coding sequence is TGTGCCAGCAGCCCACCAGCGGGCGGGCAGTTAGATACGCAGTATTTT.

This chain links TRBV5-1 with TRBJ2-2, with D possibly TRBD2 on 5 matching bases. CDR1 is SGHRS, CDR2 YFSETQ, per germline. Trimming removed 1 base at V and 3 bases at J, with 7 bases between. This CDR3 is built from 14 residues. The CDR3 protein is CASSLQADTGELFF. CDR3 nucleotides: TGCGCCAGCAGCTTGCAAGCGGACACCGGGGAGCTGTTTTTT.

The chain recombines TRBV3-1 (or the pseudogene TRBV3-2) with TRBJ2-7; 7 positions agree with TRBD2. Germline CDR1 LGHDT, CDR2 YNNKEL (reference sequence). This CDR3 contains 17 residues. V lost 0 bases to trimming and J lost 1 base; unmatched junction nucleotides: 9. CDR3 sequence reads: CASSQEGPSGLSYEQYF. CDR3 DNA: TGTGCCAGCAGCCAAGAGGGGCCTAGCGGATTATCCTACGAGCAGTACTTC.

The J gene is TRBJ2-3, the V gene TRBV14; the match to TRBD1 covers 10 bases. CDR3 length equals 15 residues. The V segment lost 2 bases and the J segment 7 bases; nucleotides outside the gene matches: 6. CDR1 is SGHDN and CDR2 is FVKESK in the germline V gene. The CDR3 reads CASSQNRDRGHTQYF. For the CDR3, the DNA is TGTGCCAGCAGCCAAAACCGGGACAGGGGTCATACGCAGTATTTT.